The rows below give T cell receptor beta chains drawn from one sample of a study of cytomegalovirus exposure and HLA in healthy donors. Generated by immunoSEQ multiplex PCR, the TCRdb table keeps only in-frame clones and is missing some. The table has some 130,000 clones, 60% to 80% seen once. The sample taken for sequencing was PBMCs. The receptor source for this set is a man younger than 35 in good health and CMV-seronegative. Both conserved end residues are part of each CDR3. D genes are given only for firm matches. The size of a clone is reported for some rows only, either as once, few or many, or as a class for expanded clones.

j_call,clone_size,v_call,d_call,cdr3_aa,cdr3_nt
TRBJ2-3,.,TRBV6-5,.,CASSSRGGAYTDTQYF,TGTGCCAGCAGTTCGAGGGGCGGGGCTTACACAGATACGCAGTATTTT
TRBJ2-1,.,TRBV7-8,TRBD1,CASSLEVGQGFNEQFF,TGTGCCAGCAGCTTAGAGGTTGGACAGGGATTCAATGAGCAGTTCTTC
TRBJ2-7,once,TRBV6-1,.,CASSELAGENEQYF,TGTGCCAGCAGTGAATTGGCAGGGGAGAACGAGCAGTACTTC
TRBJ1-4,.,TRBV5-1,.,CASSLVGQTTNEKLFF,TGCGCCAGCAGCTTGGTCGGACAGACAACTAATGAAAAACTGTTTTTT
TRBJ2-1,.,TRBV19,TRBD1,CASSTRRDSLYNEQFF,TGTGCCAGTAGTACCCGCCGGGACAGCTTATACAATGAGCAGTTCTTC
TRBJ1-2,.,TRBV7-9,TRBD1,CSSSSPRRDRGLSNYSYTF,TGTTCCAGCAGCTCCCCCCGCAGGGACAGGGGGCTGTCGAACTATAGCTACACCTTC
TRBJ1-1,.,TRBV4-1,.,CASSQFAGTSEAFF,TGCGCCAGCAGCCAGTTTGCCGGGACATCTGAAGCTTTCTTT
TRBJ2-7,.,TRBV5-1,TRBD2,CASSLAGVEQGSARGGEAYEQYF,TGCGCCAGCAGCTTGGCCGGAGTCGAACAGGGGTCTGCGCGGGGGGGGGAGGCCTACGAGCAGTACTTC
TRBJ2-6,.,TRBV6-4,.,CASIIGPKSRGAAGANVLTF,TGTGCCAGCATCATTGGGCCAAAAAGTCGGGGGGCGGCTGGGGCCAACGTCCTGACTTTC
TRBJ2-4,once,TRBV10-3,.,CAIGENIQYF,TGTGCCATCGGGGAGAACATTCAGTACTTC
TRBJ1-3,.,TRBV30,TRBD1,CAWSTGQGERNTIYF,TGTGCCTGGAGTACGGGACAGGGGGAAAGAAACACCATATATTTT
TRBJ2-5,.,TRBV27,.,CASGGRTGRWGETQYF,TGTGCCAGCGGCGGGAGGACAGGTCGCTGGGGAGAGACCCAGTACTTC
TRBJ2-5,few,TRBV5-4,TRBD2,CASSYASGGKTQYF,TGTGCCAGCAGCTACGCTAGCGGGGGAAAGACCCAGTACTTC
TRBJ2-3,.,TRBV7-2,TRBD1,CASSRFANPAGGYTDTQYF,TGTGCCAGCAGCCGTTTCGCTAACCCGGCAGGGGGTTACACAGATACGCAGTATTTT
TRBJ1-1,.,TRBV6-6,.,CAYGGMNTEAFF,TGTGCCTATGGAGGAATGAACACTGAAGCTTTCTTT
TRBJ1-5,.,TRBV30,TRBD1,CAWKEAGTGNQPQHF,TGTGCCTGGAAAGAGGCAGGGACAGGGAATCAGCCCCAGCATTTT
TRBJ1-5,few,TRBV5-5,.,CASSLLPLDQPQHF,TGTGCCAGCAGCTTGCTTCCACTGGATCAGCCCCAGCATTTT
TRBJ1-6,few,TRBV4-3,.,CASSLDEGSPLHF,TGCGCCAGCAGCCTGGATGAGGGATCACCCCTCCACTTT
TRBJ2-2,.,TRBV19,.,CASSIPGVGELFF,TGTGCCAGTAGTATCCCAGGGGTCGGGGAGCTGTTTTTT
TRBJ1-6,.,TRBV6-5,.,CASSYRVGRDSPLHF,TGTGCCAGCAGTTACCGGGTTGGGAGGGATTCACCCCTCCACTTT
TRBJ2-7,.,TRBV6-5,TRBD1,CASSRQGNSYEQYF,TGTGCCAGCAGCAGACAGGGGAATAGCTACGAGCAGTACTTC
TRBJ1-4,.,TRBV25-1,TRBD1,CASLGGQGAPNEKLFF,TGTGCCAGCCTCGGGGGACAGGGGGCACCTAATGAAAAACTGTTTTTT
TRBJ1-1,.,TRBV29-1,.,CSARVSDTEAFF,TGCAGCGCCCGGGTTTCGGACACTGAAGCTTTCTTT
TRBJ1-3,.,TRBV12-5,.,CASGSNPLSGAGNTIYF,TGTGCTAGTGGTTCGAACCCCCTTTCCGGAGCCGGAAACACCATATATTTT
TRBJ2-3,.,TRBV25-1,.,CASKPDKSTDTQYF,TGTGCCAGCAAACCGGACAAGAGCACAGATACGCAGTATTTT
TRBJ1-3,.,TRBV5-6,.,CASSLEQAHSGNTIYF,TGTGCCAGCAGCTTGGAACAGGCCCACTCTGGAAACACCATATATTTT
TRBJ1-2,.,TRBV4-1,TRBD1,CASSQRTGPEFGYGYTF,TGCGCCAGCAGCCAACGGACAGGGCCGGAGTTTGGCTATGGCTACACCTTC
TRBJ2-3,.,TRBV5-4,.,CASSFSKGKDTQYF,TGTGCCAGCAGCTTTTCCAAGGGGAAGGATACGCAGTATTTT
TRBJ1-2,.,TRBV4-3,.,CASSPDTVGGVYGYTF,TGCGCCAGCAGCCCAGATACAGTCGGAGGGGTATATGGCTACACCTTC
TRBJ1-2,.,TRBV6-6,TRBD1,CASGTGYGYTF,TGTGCCAGTGGGACAGGCTATGGCTACACCTTC
TRBJ2-3,.,TRBV14,TRBD1,CARYIMLRGDRSTDTQYF,TGTGCCAGATACATCATGTTAAGGGGGGACAGGAGCACAGATACGCAGTATTTT
TRBJ2-7,.,TRBV27,TRBD1,CASSLSLGQRNYEQYF,TGTGCCAGCAGTTTATCGTTGGGACAGAGAAACTACGAGCAGTACTTC
TRBJ2-5,.,TRBV27,.,CASRQQETQYF,TGTGCCAGCAGACAACAAGAGACCCAGTACTTC